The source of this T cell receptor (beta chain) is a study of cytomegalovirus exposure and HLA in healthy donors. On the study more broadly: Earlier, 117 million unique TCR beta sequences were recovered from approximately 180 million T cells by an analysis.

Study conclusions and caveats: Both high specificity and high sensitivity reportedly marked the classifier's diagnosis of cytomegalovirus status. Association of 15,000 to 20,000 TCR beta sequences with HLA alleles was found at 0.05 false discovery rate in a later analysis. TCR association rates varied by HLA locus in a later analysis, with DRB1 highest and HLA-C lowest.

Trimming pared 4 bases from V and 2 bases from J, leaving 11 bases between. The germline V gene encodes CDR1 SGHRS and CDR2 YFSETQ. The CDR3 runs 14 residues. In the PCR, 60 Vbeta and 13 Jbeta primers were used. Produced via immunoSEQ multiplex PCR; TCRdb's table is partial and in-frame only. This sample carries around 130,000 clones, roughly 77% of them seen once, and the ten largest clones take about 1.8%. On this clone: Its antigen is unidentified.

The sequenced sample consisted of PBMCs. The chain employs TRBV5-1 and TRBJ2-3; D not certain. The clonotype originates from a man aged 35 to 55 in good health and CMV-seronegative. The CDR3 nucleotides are TGCGCCAGCAGCCCTACGAGTTTCACAGATACGCAGTATTTT. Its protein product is CASSPTSFTDTQYF.